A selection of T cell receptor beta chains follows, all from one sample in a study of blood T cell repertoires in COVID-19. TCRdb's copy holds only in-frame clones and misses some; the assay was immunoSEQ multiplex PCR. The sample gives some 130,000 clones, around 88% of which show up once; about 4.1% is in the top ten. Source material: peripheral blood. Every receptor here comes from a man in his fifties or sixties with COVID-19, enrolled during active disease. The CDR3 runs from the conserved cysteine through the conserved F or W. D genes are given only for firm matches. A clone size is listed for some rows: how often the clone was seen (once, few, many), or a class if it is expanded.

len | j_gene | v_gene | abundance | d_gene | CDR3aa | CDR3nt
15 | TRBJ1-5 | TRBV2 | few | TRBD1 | CASRGTGRSNQPQHF | TGTGCCAGCAGGGGGACAGGGAGAAGCAATCAGCCCCAGCATTTT
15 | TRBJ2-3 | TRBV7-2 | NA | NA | CASSLGGGRGDTQYF | TGTGCCAGCAGCTTGGGGGGGGGCCGGGGAGATACGCAGTATTTT
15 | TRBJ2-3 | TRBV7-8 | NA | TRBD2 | CASSKISGGAKTQYF | TGTGCCAGCAGCAAGATCAGCGGGGGGGCGAAAACGCAGTATTTT
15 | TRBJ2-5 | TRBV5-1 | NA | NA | CASSIPGTSQETQYF | TGCGCCAGCAGCATTCCCGGGACTTCGCAAGAGACCCAGTACTTC
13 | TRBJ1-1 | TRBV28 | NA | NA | CASFTDMNTEAFF | TGTGCCAGCTTTACAGACATGAACACTGAAGCTTTCTTT
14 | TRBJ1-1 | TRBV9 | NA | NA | CASSVDPTNTEAFF | TGTGCCAGCAGCGTAGACCCAACAAACACTGAAGCTTTCTTT
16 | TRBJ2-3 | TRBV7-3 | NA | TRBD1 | CASSRDRADSTDTQYF | TGTGCCAGCAGCCGGGACAGGGCGGATAGCACAGATACGCAGTATTTT
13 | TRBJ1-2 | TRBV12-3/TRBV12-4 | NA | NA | CASSLPAGGGYTF | TGTGCCAGCAGTTTACCGGCGGGGGGAGGCTACACCTTC
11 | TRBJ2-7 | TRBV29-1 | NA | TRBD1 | CSSRDSYEQYF | TGCAGCAGCCGGGACAGCTACGAGCAGTACTTC
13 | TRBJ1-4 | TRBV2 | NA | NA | CASRHRRGKKLFF | TGTGCCAGCAGGCACAGGCGAGGTAAAAAACTGTTTTTT
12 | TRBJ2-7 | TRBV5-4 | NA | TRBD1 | CASSVSQGGQYF | TGTGCCAGCAGCGTCTCACAGGGGGGGCAGTACTTC
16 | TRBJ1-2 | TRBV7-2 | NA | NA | CASSLVGAGGGYGYTF | TGTGCCAGCAGCTTAGTGGGGGCGGGGGGAGGCTATGGCTACACCTTC
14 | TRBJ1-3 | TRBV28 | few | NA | CASSLQGSGNTIYF | TGTGCCAGCAGTCTACAGGGTTCGGGAAACACCATATATTTT
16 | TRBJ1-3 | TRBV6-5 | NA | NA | CASSYIGAGAGNTIYF | TGTGCCAGCAGTTACATAGGGGCAGGGGCTGGAAACACCATATATTTT
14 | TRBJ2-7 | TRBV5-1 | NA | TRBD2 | CASSVSGAPYEQYF | TGCGCCAGCAGCGTTAGCGGGGCCCCCTACGAGCAGTACTTC
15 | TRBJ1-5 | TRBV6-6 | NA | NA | CASSYAPRSDQPQHF | TGTGCCAGCAGTTACGCCCCGAGGAGCGATCAGCCCCAGCATTTT
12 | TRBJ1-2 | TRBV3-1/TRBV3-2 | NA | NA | CASSPGGGGYTF | TGTGCCAGCAGCCCCGGGGGGGGAGGCTACACCTTC
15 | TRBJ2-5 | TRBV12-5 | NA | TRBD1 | CASGPKTGGGETQYF | TGTGCTAGTGGTCCAAAGACAGGGGGAGGAGAGACCCAGTACTTC
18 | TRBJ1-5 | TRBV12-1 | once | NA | CASSFEGTDREEVQPQHF | TGTGCCAGCAGCTTTGAGGGCACCGACAGGGAGGAAGTTCAGCCCCAGCATTTT
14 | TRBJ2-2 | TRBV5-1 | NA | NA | CASSHRTVTGELFF | TGCGCCAGCAGCCACAGGACAGTTACCGGGGAGCTGTTTTTT
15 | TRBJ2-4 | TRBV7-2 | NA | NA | CASSLVAAAGNIQYF | TGTGCCAGCAGCTTAGTCGCCGCGGCGGGAAACATTCAGTACTTC
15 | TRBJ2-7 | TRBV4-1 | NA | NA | CASSQVHGRDYEQYF | TGCGCCAGCAGCCAAGTTCATGGCCGTGATTACGAGCAGTACTTC
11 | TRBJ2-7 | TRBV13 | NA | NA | CASSLVREQYF | TGTGCCAGCAGCTTAGTGCGCGAGCAGTACTTC
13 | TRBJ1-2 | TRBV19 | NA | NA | CASSILGQYGYTF | TGTGCCAGTAGTATATTGGGGCAGTATGGCTACACCTTC
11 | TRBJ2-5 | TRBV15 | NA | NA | CATKSHETQYF | TGTGCCACCAAAAGCCACGAGACCCAGTACTTC
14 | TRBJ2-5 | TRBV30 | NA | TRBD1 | CAWTRTGKKETQYF | TGTGCCTGGACCAGGACAGGGAAGAAAGAGACCCAGTACTTC
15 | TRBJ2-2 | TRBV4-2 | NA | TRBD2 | CASSQDRLAGGPVYF | TGTGCCAGCAGCCAAGATCGACTAGCGGGGGGCCCAGTTTATTTT